This paragraph reports one T cell receptor (beta chain). Its antigen is still unknown. Every diagnosis used clinical symptoms, serum thyroxine and TRAb, thyroid ultrasound and orbital computed tomography. Extraction of PBMCs used under 13 ml of fresh peripheral blood. This specimen belongs to a study of T cells in Graves' hyperthyroidism and ophthalmopathy. Whole-study context: The initial diagnosis was the point when peripheral blood was collected, ahead of any treatment.

Study conclusions and caveats: Ophthalmopathy was identified by the model a median about seven months ahead of onset.

This CDR3 spans 16 amino acids. V trimming: 6 bases; J trimming: 4 bases; junction bases outside the gene matches: 10. From RNA transcripts, TCR beta CDR3 regions were amplified. An initial round of RT-PCR targeting the TCR CDR3 relied on the HTBI primer set. TCRdb re-called the multiplex PCR reads with MiXCR, one entry per CDR3 protein. There are under 40,000 distinct CDR3 sequences in the sample; 52% occur only once, and under 20% lies in the top ten. The receptor's source is a man aged 40-49 years with Graves' ophthalmopathy. Specimen: blood. The chain joins TRBV12-3 or TRBV12-4 to TRBJ2-5, with 11 bases that match TRBD1. The CDR3 DNA reads TGTGCCAGCAGCCAATTCCGGGACAGGGGGAGAGAGACCCAGTACTTC. This codes for CASSQFRDRGRETQYF.